This T cell receptor (beta chain) was retrieved from a study of cytomegalovirus exposure and HLA in healthy donors. As for the study in general: The Caucasian-associated ancestry cluster contained about four fifths of the roughly 400 genotyped donors.

Primers included in the PCR were 60 Vbeta and 13 Jbeta primers. Assay used: immunoSEQ multiplex PCR; TCRdb lists only in-frame clones, some missing. The sample yields around 100,000 clones, 60% to 85% seen once. This CDR3 is 13 amino acids long. Per germline, CDR1 SGHTA and CDR2 FQGTGA. V was clipped by 5 bases and J by 7 bases, with 14 bases between them. J is TRBJ2-5 and V is TRBV7-3, with a tentative D call TRBD2 (6 bases). Sequencing input: PBMCs. This TCR was recovered from a female donor in good health and CMV-seropositive. As DNA, the CDR3 is TGTGCCAGCAGCGAAACCCTGGGGGGGACCCAGTACTTC. Amino acids: CASSETLGGTQYF.